This T cell receptor (beta chain) was recorded in a study of CD8+CD57+ T cells in acquired aplastic anemia. Patients sequenced had flow cytometry evidence of CD8+CD57+ cell expansion. At the time of blood sampling, patients had not yet received any therapy. CDR3 and TCR beta VDJ profiling relied on genomic DNA as the template. TCRdb itself ran the reads through MiXCR, one entry per CDR3 protein. The sample consists of about 40,000 distinct CDR3 sequences, roughly 69% of them appearing once. Germline V gives CDR1 SNHLY, CDR2 FYNNEI. The CDR3 extends over 14 amino acids. Between the trimmed V and J ends, which lost 8 bases and 8 bases, there was a span of 18 bases.

This sequence joins TRBV2 and TRBJ1-4; no clear D gene. The sequencing input was sorted CD4+, CD8+, or CD8+CD57+ T cells (not recorded which) from PBMCs. The receptor was derived from a human donor with aplastic anemia. Here the CDR3 DNA reads TGTGCCAGCTACTCACGCGGGCAGATCGAAAAACTGTTTTTT. Protein: CASYSRGQIEKLFF.